The clone carrying this T cell receptor (beta chain) was seen a few times. PCR was performed a second time for about 6 to 12 cycles using a sample-barcoded 5' primer and a J-beta primer mix. Every cDNA molecule bore a tag from a template-switch adaptor containing 12 random nucleotides. Every sample gave at least 3 million paired-end reads containing CDR3. TCRdb re-analysed the 5' RACE reads in MiXCR, keeping a single row per CDR3 protein. The sample carries more than 650,000 distinct CDR3 sequences, 20% to 25% recorded once. Germline CDR1 is SGHKS and CDR2 is YYEKEE (reference sequence). Trimming removed 5 bases at V and 0 bases at J, with 10 bases between. This CDR3 is built from 14 residues. The data stem from a study of blood T cells in healthy people across ages. Turning to the study itself: Per two T cells, about one barcoded beta molecule was captured through template switching.

The receptor comes from a man in his 70s in good health. Input material: blood. This chain links TRBV5-5 with TRBJ2-3; D not certain. CDR3 in DNA: TGTGCCAGCAGAAGTGTCTCCAGCACAGATACGCAGTATTTT. The encoded protein is CASRSVSSTDTQYF.